This T cell receptor (beta chain) was sequenced during a study of cytomegalovirus exposure and HLA in healthy donors. About the study: Genetic ancestry analysis placed about 76% of the approximately 400 donors that were genotyped in the Caucasian-associated cluster.

Researchers ran the PCR with 60 Vbeta and 13 Jbeta primers. Sequencing was performed with immunoSEQ multiplex PCR; in TCRdb, only in-frame clones are kept and a portion is missing. The table records 90,000 to 120,000 clones, approximately 73% of them present only once. Germline CDR1 and CDR2: SGHAT and FQDESV (reference sequence). Trimming took 2 bases from V and 3 from J, leaving 14 bases between them. This CDR3 contains 15 residues. Concerning this clone: Its matching antigen is unknown.

General observations from the study: The productive fraction for most TCR beta V segments was about 90% or about 30% in an earlier analysis.

V gene TRBV11-1 combines with J gene TRBJ2-7; weak D call: TRBD1 (5 bases). The clonotype was recovered from a woman aged 45-60 years in good health and CMV-seropositive. Sequences were obtained from PBMCs. CDR3 amino acids: CASSLSGVTGYEQYF. CDR3 in DNA: TGTGCCAGCAGCTTATCTGGCGTAACAGGCTACGAGCAGTACTTC.